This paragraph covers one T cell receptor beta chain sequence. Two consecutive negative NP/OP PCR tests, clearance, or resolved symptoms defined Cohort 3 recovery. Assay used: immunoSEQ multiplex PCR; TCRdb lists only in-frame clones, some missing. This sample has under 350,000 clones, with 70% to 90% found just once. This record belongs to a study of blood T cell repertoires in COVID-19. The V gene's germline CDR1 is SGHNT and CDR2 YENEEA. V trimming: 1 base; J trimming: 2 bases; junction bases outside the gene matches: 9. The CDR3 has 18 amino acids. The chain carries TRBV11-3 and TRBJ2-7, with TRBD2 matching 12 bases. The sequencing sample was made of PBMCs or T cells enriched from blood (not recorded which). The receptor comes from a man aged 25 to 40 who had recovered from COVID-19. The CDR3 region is CASSLAFKTSGRAYEQYF. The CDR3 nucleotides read TGTGCCAGCAGCTTAGCGTTTAAGACTAGCGGGAGAGCCTACGAGCAGTACTTC.